Below are 24 T cell receptor beta chains sequenced from a single sample in a study of T-cell memory formation after mild COVID-19. Using its own MiXCR run on the 5' RACE reads, TCRdb lists one record per CDR3 protein. Found here are some 190,000 distinct CDR3 sequences, 15% to 20% of them singletons; the top ten hold 2.4%. Sample: PBMCs or a T cell subset sorted from them (not recorded which). These receptors were collected from an adult woman who had mild COVID-19 (a few samples of this study predate the infection). Cell type and time point are not known.

This clonotype appeared a few times. The rearrangement uses TRBV12-3 or TRBV12-4 and TRBJ2-7; 7 positions match TRBD1. The length of the CDR3 is 14 residues. The trim removed 4 bases at V and 3 bases at J, leaving 6 bases unmatched. CDR3 protein: CASSSRRGSYEQYF. In nucleotides, the CDR3 is TGTGCCAGCAGTTCGCGCAGGGGGAGCTACGAGCAGTACTTC.

This clonotype was recorded a few times. This chain connects TRBV12-3 or TRBV12-4 to TRBJ2-5; D is unresolved. V shed 5 bases and J shed 8 bases, with 15 bases lying between them. The CDR3 runs to 13 residues. CDR3 protein: CASSLSLQGTQYF. As DNA, the CDR3 is TGTGCCAGCAGTCTCTCTCTCCAAGGAACCCAGTACTTC.

This clonotype showed up just a few times. This chain connects TRBV12-3 or TRBV12-4 to TRBJ1-1; TRBD1 matches at 11 bases. The CDR3 runs to 13 residues. J was trimmed by 11 bases and V by 4 bases; bases with no gene match: 6. The CDR3 DNA reads TGTGCCAGCAGTTATGGGACAGGGGGAATCGCTTTCTTT. Translated, it gives CASSYGTGGIAFF.

This clonotype has only a few counts. This chain joins TRBV19 and TRBJ1-2; D remains ambiguous. The CDR3 is 15 amino acids. V lost 3 bases to trimming and J lost 4 bases, with 15 bases between them. Germline-derived CDR1 and CDR2 are LNHDA and SQIVND (reference sequence). The CDR3 region has the DNA TGTGCCAGTAGTATCCGATTTGTCCCCAGCTATGGCTACACCTTC. This encodes CASSIRFVPSYGYTF.

There are a few counts of this clonotype. The chain is built from TRBV6-5 and TRBJ1-3, with 10 positions matching TRBD1. The ends lost 6 bases at V and 3 bases at J; junction bases unmatched: 5. CDR1 and CDR2 from the germline V gene are MNHEY and SVGAGI. This CDR3 contains 15 residues. This chain's CDR3 is CASSGDRGFGNTIYF. The CDR3 coding sequence is TGTGCCAGCAGCGGGGACAGGGGATTTGGAAACACCATATATTTT.

This clonotype turned up a few times. This chain links TRBV5-1 with TRBJ2-1; D call uncertain. Germline CDR1 SGHRS, CDR2 YFSETQ. The CDR3 has 15 amino acids. V shed 0 bases and J shed 5 bases, with 12 bases lying between them. CDR3 bases: TGCGCCAGCAGCTTGGAAGGGCGTAGGGACAATGAGCAGTTCTTC. Translating gives CASSLEGRRDNEQFF.

The V and J genes are TRBV12-3 or TRBV12-4 and TRBJ1-2, with 7 bases fitting TRBD1. Trimming at V came to 1 base and at J to 4 bases, leaving 9 bases not matched to a gene. The CDR3 loop spans 16 amino acids. The CDR3 region has the DNA TGTGCCAGCAGTTTAGGACAGGGCGTCACCTCCTATGGCTACACCTTC. Translated: CASSLGQGVTSYGYTF.

The CDR3 nucleotides are TGCGCCAGCAGCCACGGGACTAGCGGGAGAGGGGAGCAGTACTTC. It yields the protein CASSHGTSGRGEQYF. The V call is TRBV4-1, the J call TRBJ2-7; 14 bases are shared with TRBD2. This CDR3 region has 15 residues. V lost 3 bases and J lost 7; bases outside the gene matches: 5. Germline V gene sequence: CDR1 MGHRA, CDR2 YSYEKL.

V usage is TRBV6-1 and J usage is TRBJ1-1; D unclear. The CDR3 spans 12 residues. Germline CDR1 is MNHNS and CDR2 is SASEGT. Trimming cost V 10 bases and J 1 base, with 10 bases left between them. The CDR3 region is CAIDSQNTEAFF. In nucleotides, the CDR3 is TGTGCCATCGACTCACAGAACACTGAAGCTTTCTTT.

In nucleotides, the CDR3 is TGTGCCAGCACCCGGACTAGCGGGGTCTACGAGCAGTACTTC. Translated, it gives CASTRTSGVYEQYF. V is TRBV6-2 or TRBV6-3 and J is TRBJ2-7, with 12 bases identical to TRBD2. Losses at the gene ends were 7 bases for V and 3 bases for J; bases not matched to a gene: 4. Germline CDR1 is MNHEY and CDR2 is SVGEGT. This CDR3 is 14 amino acids long.

This clonotype was found a few times. The chain has TRBV3-1 and TRBJ1-2; D is unclear. Germline CDR1 and CDR2: LGHDT and YNNKEL (reference sequence). Trimming stripped 2 bases from V and 5 bases from J, with 15 bases between. This CDR3 is built from 15 residues. As DNA, the CDR3 is TGTGCCAGCAGCCAAACGACCGTCGGAATTTATGGCTACACCTTC. Protein sequence: CASSQTTVGIYGYTF.

This clonotype appeared a few times. The chain couples TRBV7-2 to TRBJ2-1, with 11 positions matching TRBD2. This CDR3 region has 16 residues. CDR1 is SGHTA and CDR2 is FQGNSA in the germline V gene. J was trimmed by 2 bases and V by 5 bases; bases with no gene match: 5. CDR3 coding DNA: TGTGCCAGCAGCCCTAGCGGGGGGAAACCCTACAATGAGCAGTTCTTC. It specifies CASSPSGGKPYNEQFF.

The rearrangement uses TRBV5-1 and TRBJ2-2, with TRBD1 matching over 7 bases. Germline V gene sequence: CDR1 SGHRS, CDR2 YFSETQ. With 0 bases clipped from V and 5 bases from J, the junction kept 4 bases outside the gene matches. The CDR3 contains 15 residues. The chain's CDR3 is CASSLVAQGTGELFF. DNA for the CDR3: TGCGCCAGCAGCTTGGTGGCACAGGGGACCGGGGAGCTGTTTTTT.

V gene TRBV11-3 combines with J gene TRBJ1-1; D not certain. Deletions cut 5 bases from V and 4 bases from J, with 11 bases between. The CDR3 covers 13 residues. Germline CDR1 SGHNT, CDR2 YENEEA. CDR3: CASSPNLITEAFF. CDR3 sequence (DNA): TGTGCCAGCAGCCCAAACCTCATCACTGAAGCTTTCTTT.

The chain recombines TRBV7-3 with TRBJ2-1; 15 bases match TRBD2. Looked up from germline, CDR1 is SGHTA and CDR2 is FQGTGA. This CDR3 is 16 amino acids long. The V segment lost 4 bases and the J segment 8 bases; nucleotides outside the gene matches: 6. The CDR3 nucleotides read TGTGCCAGCAGCTCAGGACTAGCGGGAGGGTTGGATGAGCAGTTCTTC. It yields the protein CASSSGLAGGLDEQFF. The entire variable domain, with the rest obtained from reference TRBV7-3 and TRBJ2-1, is as follows: GAGVSQTPSNKVTEKGKYVELRCDPISGHTALYWYRQSLGQGPEFLIYFQGTGAADDSGLPNDRFFAVRPEGSVSTLKIQRTERGDSAVYLCASSSGLAGGLDEQFFGPGTRLTVL.

This chain's CDR3 is CASSSQEYYGYTF. The CDR3, as DNA: TGTGCCAGCAGTTCACAGGAATACTATGGCTACACCTTC. This chain uses TRBV6-6 with TRBJ1-2; possible D gene TRBD1, 5 bases. The CDR3 has 13 amino acids. The V end lost 4 bases, the J end lost 3 bases, and 9 bases lay between the germline ends. CDR1 is MNHNY and CDR2 is SVGAGI in the germline V gene (reference sequence).

This clonotype was recorded a few times. The genes are TRBV12-5 and TRBJ2-2; D gene uncertain. Trimming stripped 8 bases from V and 2 bases from J, with 12 bases between. Germline CDR1 reads LGHNT; CDR2 reads FRNRAP. The CDR3 sequence is 14 residues long. This CDR3 is CASTLPLNTGELFF. DNA of the CDR3: TGTGCTAGTACCTTGCCGCTCAACACCGGGGAGCTGTTTTTT.

Ten or more counts support this clonotype. J is TRBJ2-1 and V is TRBV2; 7 bases are shared with TRBD1. Germline trimming cut 5 bases from V and 7 bases from J; bases unmatched to any gene: 5. CDR1 and CDR2 from the germline V gene are SNHLY and FYNNEI. The CDR3 has 13 residues. The CDR3, as DNA: TGTGCCAGCAGTAGACAGGGTAGAAATGAGCAGTTCTTC. This gives the protein CASSRQGRNEQFF.

V and J are TRBV19 and TRBJ2-7; D is possibly TRBD1 or TRBD2 (6 bases each). The V end lost 1 base, the J end lost 7 bases, and 20 bases lay between the germline ends. Looked up from germline, CDR1 is LNHDA and CDR2 is SQIVND (reference sequence). The CDR3 contains 16 residues. The CDR3 sequence: CASSIVGAGRRGEQYF. The CDR3 region has the DNA TGTGCCAGTAGTATAGTGGGCGCAGGCCGGAGGGGGGAGCAGTACTTC. Full variable domain (rest looked up from reference TRBV19 and TRBJ2-7): DGGITQSPKYLFRKEGQNVTLSCEQNLNHDAMYWYRQDPGQGLRLIYYSQIVNDFQKGDIAEGYSVSREKKESFPLTVTSAQKNPTAFYLCASSIVGAGRRGEQYFGPGTRLTVT.

This clonotype was detected a few times. The V call is TRBV6-2 or TRBV6-3, the J call TRBJ2-1, with 12 bases lining up with TRBD1. CDR1 and CDR2 from the germline V gene are MNHEY and SVGEGT. Losses at the gene ends were 7 bases for V and 4 bases for J; bases not matched to a gene: 5. This CDR3 has 15 amino acids. The DNA of the CDR3 is TGTGCCAGCACAAGGGACAGGGGGCTTTACAATGAGCAGTTCTTC. It specifies CASTRDRGLYNEQFF.

The chain's CDR3 is CASSPGVGYGYTF. CDR3 sequence (DNA): TGCGCCAGCAGCCCCGGGGTCGGCTATGGCTACACCTTC. The chain is built from TRBV4-1 and TRBJ1-2; D is ambiguous. V lost 4 bases and J 4 bases, leaving 10 bases between the germline ends. The CDR3 consists of 13 residues. Germline CDR1 MGHRA, CDR2 YSYEKL.

This clonotype occurred a few times. The chain links TRBV11-2 to TRBJ2-6; D possibly matches TRBD1 or TRBD2 (5 bases each). Germline V gene lookup returns CDR1 SGHAT and CDR2 FQNNGV. With 1 base removed from V and 0 bases from J, the gap between germline ends came to 10 bases. The CDR3 has 17 amino acids. DNA of the CDR3: TGTGCCAGCAGCTTAGGGGGGTGGTACTCTGGGGCCAACGTCCTGACTTTC. As protein: CASSLGGWYSGANVLTF. Using reference TRBV11-2 and TRBJ2-6 for the parts outside the CDR3, the full variable domain is EAGVAQSPRYKIIEKRQSVAFWCNPISGHATLYWYQQILGQGPKLLIQFQNNGVVDDSQLPKDRFSAERLKGVDSTLKIQPAKLEDSAVYLCASSLGGWYSGANVLTFGAGSRLTVL.

In its sample, this clonotype was seen a few times. J is TRBJ2-3 and V is TRBV20-1; weak D call: TRBD2 (5 bases). CDR3 length: 14 residues. Trimming took off 4 bases at V and 3 bases at J, with 14 bases between the two ends. The germline CDR1 and CDR2 sequences are DFQATT and SNEGSKA (reference sequence). The CDR3 DNA reads as TGCAGTGCTACCCTAGCTTTGAGGACAGATACGCAGTATTTT. This codes for CSATLALRTDTQYF.

This clonotype was observed a few times. The genes are TRBV12-3 or TRBV12-4 and TRBJ2-3, with D possibly being TRBD2 (5 bases). The CDR3 sequence is 15 residues long. Between the trimmed V and J ends, which lost 3 bases and 1 base, there was a span of 11 bases. CDR3 amino acids: CASSLSGSGTDTQYF. As DNA, the CDR3 is TGTGCCAGCAGTTTGTCGGGATCGGGCACAGATACGCAGTATTTT.